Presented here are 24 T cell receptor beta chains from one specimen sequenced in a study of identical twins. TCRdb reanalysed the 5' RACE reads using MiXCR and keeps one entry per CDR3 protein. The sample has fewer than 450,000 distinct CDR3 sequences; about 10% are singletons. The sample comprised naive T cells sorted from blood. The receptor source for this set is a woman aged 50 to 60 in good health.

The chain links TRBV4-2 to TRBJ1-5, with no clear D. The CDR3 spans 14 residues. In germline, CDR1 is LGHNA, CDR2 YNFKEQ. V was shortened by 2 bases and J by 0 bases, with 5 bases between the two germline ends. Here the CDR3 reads CASSQPFSNQPQHF. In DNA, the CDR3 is TGTGCCAGCAGCCAACCATTTAGCAATCAGCCCCAGCATTTT.

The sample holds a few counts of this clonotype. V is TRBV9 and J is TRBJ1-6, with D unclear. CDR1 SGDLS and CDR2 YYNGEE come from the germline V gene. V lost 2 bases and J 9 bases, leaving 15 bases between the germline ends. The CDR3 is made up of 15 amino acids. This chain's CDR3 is CASSVLSEPSSPLHF. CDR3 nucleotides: TGTGCCAGCAGCGTCCTTTCGGAGCCTAGTTCACCCCTCCACTTT. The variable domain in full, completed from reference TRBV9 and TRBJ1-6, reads DSGVTQTPKHLITATGQRVTLRCSPRSGDLSVYWYQQSLDQGLQFLIQYYNGEERAKGNILERFSAQQFPDLHSELNLSSLELGDSALYFCASSVLSEPSSPLHFGNGTRLTVT.

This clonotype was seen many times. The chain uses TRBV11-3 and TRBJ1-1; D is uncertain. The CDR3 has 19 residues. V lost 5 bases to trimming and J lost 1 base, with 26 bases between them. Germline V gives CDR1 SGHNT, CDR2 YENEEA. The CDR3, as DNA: TGTGCCAGCAGCCCCCGAATTATGGGCTTGAGTTCGAGGAACACTGAAGCTTTCTTT. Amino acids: CASSPRIMGLSSRNTEAFF.

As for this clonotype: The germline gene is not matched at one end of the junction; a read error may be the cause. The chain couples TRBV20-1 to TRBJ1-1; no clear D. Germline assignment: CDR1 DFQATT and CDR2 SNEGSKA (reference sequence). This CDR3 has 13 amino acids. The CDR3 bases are TGCAGTGCTAGAGTGTCCGGGGAGACTGACGCTTTCTTT. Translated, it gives CSARVSGETDAFF.

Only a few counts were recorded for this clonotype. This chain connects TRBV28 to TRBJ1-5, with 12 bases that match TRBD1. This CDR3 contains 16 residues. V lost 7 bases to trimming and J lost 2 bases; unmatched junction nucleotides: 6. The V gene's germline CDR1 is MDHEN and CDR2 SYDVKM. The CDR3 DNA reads TGTGCCAGCACTCGGGACAGGGGGCAAGGCAATCAGCCCCAGCATTTT. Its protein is CASTRDRGQGNQPQHF.

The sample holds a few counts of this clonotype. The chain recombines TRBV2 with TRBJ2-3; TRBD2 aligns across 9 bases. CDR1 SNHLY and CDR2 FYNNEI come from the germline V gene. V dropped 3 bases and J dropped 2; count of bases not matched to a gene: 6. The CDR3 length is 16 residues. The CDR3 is CASSDDLAGHTDTQYF. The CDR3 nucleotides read TGTGCCAGCAGTGATGATCTAGCGGGACACACAGATACGCAGTATTTT.

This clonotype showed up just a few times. CDR3 residues: CASSLFVTGANVLTF. The CDR3 coding sequence is TGCGCCAGCAGCTTGTTTGTGACAGGGGCCAACGTCCTGACTTTC. This sequence joins TRBV5-1 and TRBJ2-6; D is undetermined. The germline CDR1 and CDR2 sequences are SGHRS and YFSETQ. The length of the CDR3 is 15 residues. Trimming left V 1 base short and J 4 bases short, with 9 bases between. The full variable domain, rest sourced from reference TRBV5-1 and TRBJ2-6, is KAGVTQTPRYLIKTRGQQVTLSCSPISGHRSVSWYQQTPGQGLQFLFEYFSETQRNKGNFPGRFSGRQFSNSRSEMNVSTLELGDSALYLCASSLFVTGANVLTFGAGSRLTVL.

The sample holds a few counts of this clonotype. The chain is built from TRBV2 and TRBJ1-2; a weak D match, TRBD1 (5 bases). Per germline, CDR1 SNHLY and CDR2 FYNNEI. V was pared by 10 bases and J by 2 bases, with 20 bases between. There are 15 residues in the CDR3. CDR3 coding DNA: TGTGCCACCGCGGACGACAGAGGGAGGAACTATGGCTACACCTTC. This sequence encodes CATADDRGRNYGYTF. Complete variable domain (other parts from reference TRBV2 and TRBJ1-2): EPEVTQTPSHQVTQMGQEVILRCVPISNHLYFYWYRQILGQKVEFLVSFYNNEISEKSEIFDDQFSVERPDGSNFTLKIRSTKLEDSAMYFCATADDRGRNYGYTFGSGTRLTVV.

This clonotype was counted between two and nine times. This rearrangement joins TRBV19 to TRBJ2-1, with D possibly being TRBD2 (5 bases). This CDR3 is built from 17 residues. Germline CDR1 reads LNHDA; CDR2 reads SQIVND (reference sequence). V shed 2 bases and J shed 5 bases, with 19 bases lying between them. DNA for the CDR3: TGTGCCAGTAGTATATATGGGGAGTCCGGGCGCGACAATGAGCAGTTCTTC. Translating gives CASSIYGESGRDNEQFF.

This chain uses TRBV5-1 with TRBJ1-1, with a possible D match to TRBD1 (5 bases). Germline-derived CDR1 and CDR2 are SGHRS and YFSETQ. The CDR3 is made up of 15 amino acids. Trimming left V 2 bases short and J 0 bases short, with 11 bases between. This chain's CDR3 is CASSFGSGLNTEAFF. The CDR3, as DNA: TGCGCCAGCAGCTTCGGTTCAGGGCTGAACACTGAAGCTTTCTTT.

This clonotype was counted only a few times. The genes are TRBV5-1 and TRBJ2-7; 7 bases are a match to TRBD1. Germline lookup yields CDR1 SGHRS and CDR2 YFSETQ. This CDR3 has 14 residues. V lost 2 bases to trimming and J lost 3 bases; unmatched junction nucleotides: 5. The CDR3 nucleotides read TGCGCCAGCAGCTTCCGGGACAGATTCTACGAGCAGTACGTC. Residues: CASSFRDRFYEQYV.

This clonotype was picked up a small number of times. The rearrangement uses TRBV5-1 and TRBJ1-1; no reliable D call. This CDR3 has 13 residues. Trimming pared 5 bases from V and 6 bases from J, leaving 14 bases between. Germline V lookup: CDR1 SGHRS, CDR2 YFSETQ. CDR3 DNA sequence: TGCGCCAGCAGTATTACACAAGGCCCTGAAGCTTTCTTT. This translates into CASSITQGPEAFF.

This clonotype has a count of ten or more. This chain's CDR3 is CASSYGQVDQPQHF. The CDR3 region has the DNA TGTGCCAGCAGTTACGGACAGGTTGATCAGCCCCAGCATTTT. This chain uses TRBV12-3 or TRBV12-4 with TRBJ1-5; 7 bases are a match to TRBD1. This CDR3 has 14 residues. Germline trimming cut 4 bases from V and 5 bases from J; bases unmatched to any gene: 5.

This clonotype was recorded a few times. The CDR3 reads CASSLASGSSYEQYF. The CDR3 bases are TGCGCCAGCAGCTTGGCGAGCGGGAGTTCCTACGAGCAGTACTTC. This chain joins TRBV5-1 and TRBJ2-7; TRBD2 matches 8 bases. The ends lost 0 bases at V and 1 base at J; junction bases unmatched: 3. Looked up from germline, CDR1 is SGHRS and CDR2 is YFSETQ. This CDR3 comprises 15 residues.

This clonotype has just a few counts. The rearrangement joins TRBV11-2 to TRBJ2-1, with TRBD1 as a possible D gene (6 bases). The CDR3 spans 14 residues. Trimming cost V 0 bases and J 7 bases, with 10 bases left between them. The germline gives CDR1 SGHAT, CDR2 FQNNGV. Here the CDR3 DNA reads TGTGCCAGCAGCTTAGACAGGGGTAGTAATGAGCAGTTCTTC. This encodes CASSLDRGSNEQFF. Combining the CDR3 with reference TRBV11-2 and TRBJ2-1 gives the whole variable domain EAGVAQSPRYKIIEKRQSVAFWCNPISGHATLYWYQQILGQGPKLLIQFQNNGVVDDSQLPKDRFSAERLKGVDSTLKIQPAKLEDSAVYLCASSLDRGSNEQFFGPGTRLTVL.

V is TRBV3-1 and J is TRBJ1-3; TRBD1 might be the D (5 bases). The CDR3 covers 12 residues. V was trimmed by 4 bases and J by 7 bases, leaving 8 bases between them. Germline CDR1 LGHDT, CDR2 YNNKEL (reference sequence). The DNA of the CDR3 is TGTGCCAGCAGCCCAGGGCGGAACACCATATATTTT. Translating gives CASSPGRNTIYF.

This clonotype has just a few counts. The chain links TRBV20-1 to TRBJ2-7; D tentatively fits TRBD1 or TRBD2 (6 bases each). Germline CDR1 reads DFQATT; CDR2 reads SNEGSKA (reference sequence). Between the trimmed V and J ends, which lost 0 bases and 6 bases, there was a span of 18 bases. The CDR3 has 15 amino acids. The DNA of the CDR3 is TGCAGTGCTAGAGATCGGCTCGGGGGCGTCGGCGAGCAGTACTTC. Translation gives CSARDRLGGVGEQYF.

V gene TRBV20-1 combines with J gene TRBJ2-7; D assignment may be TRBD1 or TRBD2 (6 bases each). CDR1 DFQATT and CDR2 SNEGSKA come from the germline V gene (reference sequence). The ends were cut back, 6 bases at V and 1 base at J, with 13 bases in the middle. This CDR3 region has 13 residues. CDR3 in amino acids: CSAPRRGSYEQYF. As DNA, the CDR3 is TGCAGTGCACCGCGGAGGGGGTCCTACGAGCAGTACTTC.

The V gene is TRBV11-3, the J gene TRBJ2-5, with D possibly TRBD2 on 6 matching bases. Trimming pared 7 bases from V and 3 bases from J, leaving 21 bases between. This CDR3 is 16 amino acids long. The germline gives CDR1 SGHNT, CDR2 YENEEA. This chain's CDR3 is CASTPDAGGIEETQYF. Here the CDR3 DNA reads TGTGCCAGCACCCCGGACGCAGGAGGGATTGAAGAGACCCAGTACTTC.

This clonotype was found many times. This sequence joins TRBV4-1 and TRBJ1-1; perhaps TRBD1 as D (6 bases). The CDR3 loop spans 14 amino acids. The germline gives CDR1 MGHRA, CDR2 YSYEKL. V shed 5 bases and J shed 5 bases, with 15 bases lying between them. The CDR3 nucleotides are TGCGCCAGCAGCGGGAGGACAGTTGAAACTGAAGCTTTCTTT. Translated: CASSGRTVETEAFF.

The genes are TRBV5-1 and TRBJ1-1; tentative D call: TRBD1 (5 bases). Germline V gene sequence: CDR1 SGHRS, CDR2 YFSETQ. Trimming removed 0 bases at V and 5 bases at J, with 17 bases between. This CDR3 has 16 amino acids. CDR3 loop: CASSLDLRDRWTEAFF. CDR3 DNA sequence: TGCGCCAGCAGCTTGGATTTGCGGGACCGGTGGACTGAAGCTTTCTTT. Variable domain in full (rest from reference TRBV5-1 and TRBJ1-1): KAGVTQTPRYLIKTRGQQVTLSCSPISGHRSVSWYQQTPGQGLQFLFEYFSETQRNKGNFPGRFSGRQFSNSRSEMNVSTLELGDSALYLCASSLDLRDRWTEAFFGQGTRLTVV.

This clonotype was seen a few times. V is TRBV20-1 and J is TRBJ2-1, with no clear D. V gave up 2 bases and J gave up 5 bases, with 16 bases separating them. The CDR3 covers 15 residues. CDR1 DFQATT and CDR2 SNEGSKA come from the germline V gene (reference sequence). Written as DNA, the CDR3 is TGCAGTGCTAGACCGTCCCCGGGCGGTAACAATGAGCAGTTCTTC. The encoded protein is CSARPSPGGNNEQFF.

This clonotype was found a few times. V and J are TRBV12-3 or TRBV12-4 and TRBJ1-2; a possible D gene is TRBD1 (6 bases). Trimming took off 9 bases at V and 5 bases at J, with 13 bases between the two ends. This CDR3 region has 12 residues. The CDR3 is CASMGAGYGYTF. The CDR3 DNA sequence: TGTGCCAGTATGGGGGCAGGGTATGGCTACACCTTC.

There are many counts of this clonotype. DNA for the CDR3: TGTGCCAGCAGGATCGGAGAGGGGCCACTGTTTTTT. It translates to CASRIGEGPLFF. This chain joins TRBV12-3 or TRBV12-4 and TRBJ1-4, with D possibly matching TRBD1 (5 bases). The V and J ends lost 6 bases and 13 bases respectively, with 15 bases between them. CDR3 size: 12 residues.